This T cell receptor beta chain was found in a study of cytomegalovirus exposure and HLA in healthy donors. Study context: In an early release, HLA-typed donors contributed 90 million or so unique TCR sequences.

Study-level points and caveats: The study put some 150 TCR beta chains on its list as cytomegalovirus-associated.

In the case of this clone: Its antigen is unknown.

Germline V gene lookup returns CDR1 MNHEY and CDR2 SVGAGI. Trimming stripped 5 bases from V and 4 bases from J, with 14 bases between. CDR3 length: 14 amino acids. The PCR had 60 Vbeta and 13 Jbeta primers. Generated by immunoSEQ multiplex PCR, the TCRdb table keeps only in-frame clones and is missing some. This sample has 200,000 or so clones, with 65% to 85% found just once. The chain carries TRBV6-5 and TRBJ1-2; maybe TRBD1 (6 bases). The sequencing input was PBMCs. The sequence was collected from a woman aged 30 to 39 in good health and CMV-seropositive. The CDR3 coding sequence is TGTGCCAGCAGTCCGGGACACACAACCTATGGCTACACCTTC. Its protein is CASSPGHTTYGYTF.